The 10 T cell receptor beta chains presented below share a single source sample, sequenced in a study of blood T cell repertoires in COVID-19. Some clones are missing from TCRdb's copy, which holds only in-frame ones; the method was immunoSEQ multiplex PCR. The sample includes under 20,000 clones, about nine tenths of them seen just once. Specimen: peripheral blood. The receptors were sampled from a human donor in a cohort sampled during active COVID-19. The donor label of this sample is uncertain.

The chain uses TRBV21-1 and TRBJ1-1; the table's TRBD1 call for D was not verified on the DNA. TRBV21-1 is assigned pseudogene status. The CDR3 totals 15 residues. As DNA, the CDR3 is TGTGCCAGCAGCAAAAAGGGGACAGGGAACACTGAAGCTTTCTTT. It codes for CASSKKGTGNTEAFF.

The genes are TRBV6-5 and TRBJ1-4; 7 bases fit TRBD1. V trimming: 10 bases; J trimming: 10 bases; junction bases outside the gene matches: 9. Germline values: CDR1 MNHEY, CDR2 SVGAGI. The CDR3 sequence is 12 residues long. The CDR3 region has the DNA TGTGCCACCTTAACAGGGGAAGGAAAACTGTTTTTT. It translates to CATLTGEGKLFF.

The J gene is TRBJ2-1, the V gene TRBV5-6; D call uncertain. The germline CDR1 and CDR2 sequences are SGHDT and YYEEEE. With 4 bases removed from V and 9 bases from J, the gap between germline ends came to 11 bases. The CDR3 has 12 residues. CDR3 region: CASSLTGGEQFF. CDR3 nucleotide sequence: TGTGCCAGCAGCCTCACGGGTGGTGAGCAGTTCTTC.

The chain combines TRBV5-1 with TRBJ1-1; TRBD1 might be the D (6 bases). Per the germline V gene, CDR1 is SGHRS and CDR2 is YFSETQ. CDR3 size: 15 residues. The V gene lost 1 base and the J gene lost 0 bases, with 10 bases spanning the gap. The CDR3 spells CASSLTGIMNTEAFF. In DNA form, the CDR3 reads TGCGCCAGCAGCTTGACAGGGATCATGAACACTGAAGCTTTCTTT.

The genes are TRBV2 and TRBJ1-2, with TRBD1 matching over 9 bases. In germline, CDR1 is SNHLY, CDR2 FYNNEI. The junction had 7 bases not matched to a gene; V was cut back by 10 bases and J by 7 bases. The CDR3 has 12 residues. CDR3 in DNA: TGTGCCACCGGGACAGGGAATGGTGGCTACACCTTC. This codes for CATGTGNGGYTF.

This chain links TRBV11-2 with TRBJ1-2, with 11 bases that match TRBD1. In germline, CDR1 is SGHAT, CDR2 FQNNGV. The CDR3 spans 14 residues. V dropped 6 bases and J dropped 7; count of bases not matched to a gene: 7. CDR3 sequence (DNA): TGTGCCAGCAGGAGGACAGGGGGCCCTCCTGGCTACACCTTC. Encoded protein: CASRRTGGPPGYTF.

The J gene is TRBJ2-7, the V gene TRBV5-1; 10 bases fit TRBD2. This CDR3 has 15 residues. Germline V gene data show CDR1 as SGHRS and CDR2 as YFSETQ. The V and J ends lost 4 bases and 5 bases, in that order; junction bases with no gene match: 9. The CDR3 DNA reads as TGCGCCAGCAGCACGATATTAGCGGGAGGAAACGAGCAGTACTTC. This sequence encodes CASSTILAGGNEQYF.

The chain recombines TRBV3-1 (or the pseudogene TRBV3-2) with TRBJ1-3, with unresolved D. The CDR3 totals 18 residues. Germline CDR1 LGHDT, CDR2 YNNKEL (reference sequence). The V gene lost 0 bases and the J gene lost 0 bases, with 15 bases spanning the gap. The CDR3, as DNA: TGTGCCAGCAGCCAAGATAGAGGAGGATGGGGCTCTGGAAACACCATATATTTT. It is translated as CASSQDRGGWGSGNTIYF.

This clone turned up a few times. The J gene is TRBJ2-1, the V gene TRBV30, with 7 bases matching TRBD2. Germline CDR1 and CDR2: GTSNPN and SVGIG (reference sequence). V dropped 4 bases and J dropped 6; count of bases not matched to a gene: 9. The CDR3 extends over 14 amino acids. The CDR3 here is CAWTGWEGRNEQFF. The CDR3 nucleotides are TGTGCCTGGACTGGGTGGGAGGGCCGCAATGAGCAGTTCTTC.

The V gene is TRBV24-1, the J gene TRBJ2-2, with TRBD1 as a possible D gene (5 bases). Between the trimmed V and J ends, which lost 4 bases and 7 bases, there was a span of 9 bases. The CDR3 spans 13 residues. Germline V gene sequence: CDR1 KGHDR, CDR2 SFDVKD. The CDR3 DNA is TGTGCCACCAGTGACCTCAGGGACGGGGAGCTGTTTTTT. Amino acid sequence: CATSDLRDGELFF.